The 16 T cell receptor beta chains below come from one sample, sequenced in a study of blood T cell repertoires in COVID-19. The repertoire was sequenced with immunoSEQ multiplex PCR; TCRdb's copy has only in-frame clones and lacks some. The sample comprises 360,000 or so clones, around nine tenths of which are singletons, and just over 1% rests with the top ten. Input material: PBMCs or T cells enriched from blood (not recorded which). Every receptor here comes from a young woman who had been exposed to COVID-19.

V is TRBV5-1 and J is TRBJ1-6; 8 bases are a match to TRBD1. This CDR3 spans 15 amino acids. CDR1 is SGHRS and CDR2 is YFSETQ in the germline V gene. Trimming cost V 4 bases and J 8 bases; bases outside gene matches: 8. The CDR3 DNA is TGCGCCAGCAGCGAGGACAGGGTCGGTGATTCACCCCTCCACTTT. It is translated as CASSEDRVGDSPLHF.

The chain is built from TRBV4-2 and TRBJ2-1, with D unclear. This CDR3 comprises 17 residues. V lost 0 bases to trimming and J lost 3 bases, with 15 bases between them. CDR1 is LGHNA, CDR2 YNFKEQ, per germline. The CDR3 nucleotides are TGTGCCAGCAGCCAAGATGGAGCAGCTCACCTCTACAATGAGCAGTTCTTC. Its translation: CASSQDGAAHLYNEQFF.

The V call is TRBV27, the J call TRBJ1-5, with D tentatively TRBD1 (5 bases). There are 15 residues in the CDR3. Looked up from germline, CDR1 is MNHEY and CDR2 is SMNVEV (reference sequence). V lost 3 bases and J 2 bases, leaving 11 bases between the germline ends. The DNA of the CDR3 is TGTGCCAGCAGTTTCGCGGGACGGGGCAATCAGCCCCAGCATTTT. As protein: CASSFAGRGNQPQHF.

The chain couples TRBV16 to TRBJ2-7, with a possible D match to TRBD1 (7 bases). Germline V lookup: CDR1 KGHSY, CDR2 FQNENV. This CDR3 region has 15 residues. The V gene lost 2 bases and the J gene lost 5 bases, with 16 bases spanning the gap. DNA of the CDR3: TGTGCCAGCAGCCAAAGTCCAGGGGGGCAAAACGAGCAGTACTTC. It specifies CASSQSPGGQNEQYF.

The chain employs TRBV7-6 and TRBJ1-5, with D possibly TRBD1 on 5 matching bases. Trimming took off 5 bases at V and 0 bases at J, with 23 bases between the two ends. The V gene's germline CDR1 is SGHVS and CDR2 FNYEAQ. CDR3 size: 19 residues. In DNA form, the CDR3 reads TGTGCCAGCAGCCAATATTACGCCGACAGCGAATATAGCAATCAGCCCCAGCATTTT. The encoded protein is CASSQYYADSEYSNQPQHF.

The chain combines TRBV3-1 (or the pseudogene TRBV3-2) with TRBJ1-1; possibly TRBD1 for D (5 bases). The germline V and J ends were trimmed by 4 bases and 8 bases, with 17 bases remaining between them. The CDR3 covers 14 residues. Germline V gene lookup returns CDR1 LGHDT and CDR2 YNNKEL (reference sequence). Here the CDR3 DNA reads TGTGCCAGCAGCCCGGGGGTGGTAGCTAGGGAAGCTTTCTTT. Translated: CASSPGVVAREAFF.

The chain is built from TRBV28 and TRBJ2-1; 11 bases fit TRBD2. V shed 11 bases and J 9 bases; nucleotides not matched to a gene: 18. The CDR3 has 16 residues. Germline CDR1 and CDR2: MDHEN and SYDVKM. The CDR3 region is CASRQGGLAGGGEQFF. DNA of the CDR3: TGTGCCTCCCGCCAGGGGGGCCTAGCGGGAGGAGGTGAGCAGTTCTTC. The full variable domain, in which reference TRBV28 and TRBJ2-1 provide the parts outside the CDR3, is DVKVTQSSRYLVKRTGEKVFLECVQDMDHENMFWYRQDPGLGLRLIYFSYDVKMKEKGDIPEGYSVSREKKERFSLILESASTNQTSMYLCASRQGGLAGGGEQFFGPGTRLTVL.

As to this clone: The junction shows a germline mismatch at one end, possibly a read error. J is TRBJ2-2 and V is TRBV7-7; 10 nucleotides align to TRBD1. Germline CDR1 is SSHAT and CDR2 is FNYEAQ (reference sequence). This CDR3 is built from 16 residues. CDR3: CASSLNSGTGDGELFF. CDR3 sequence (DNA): TGTGCTAGCAGCTTAAATTCGGGGACAGGGGACGGGGAGCTGTTTTTT.

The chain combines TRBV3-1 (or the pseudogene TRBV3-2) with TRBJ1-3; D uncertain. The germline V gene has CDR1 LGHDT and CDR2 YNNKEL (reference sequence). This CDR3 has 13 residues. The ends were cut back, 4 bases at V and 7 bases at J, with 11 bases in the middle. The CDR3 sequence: CASSRRSGNTIYF. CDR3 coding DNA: TGTGCCAGCAGCCGGAGGAGTGGGAACACCATATATTTT.

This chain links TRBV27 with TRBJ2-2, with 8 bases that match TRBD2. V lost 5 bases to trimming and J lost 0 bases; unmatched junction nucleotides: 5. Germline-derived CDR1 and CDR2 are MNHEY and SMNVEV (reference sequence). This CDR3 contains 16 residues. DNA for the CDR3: TGTGCCAGCAGTCCCCGACTAGCGACGAACACCGGGGAGCTGTTTTTT. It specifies CASSPRLATNTGELFF.

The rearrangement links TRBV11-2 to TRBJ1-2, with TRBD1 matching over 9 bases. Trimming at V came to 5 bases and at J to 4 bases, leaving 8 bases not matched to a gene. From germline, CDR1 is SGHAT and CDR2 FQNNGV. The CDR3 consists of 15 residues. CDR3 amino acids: CASSEPGQGLYGYTF. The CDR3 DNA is TGTGCCAGCAGCGAACCGGGACAGGGCCTCTATGGCTACACCTTC.

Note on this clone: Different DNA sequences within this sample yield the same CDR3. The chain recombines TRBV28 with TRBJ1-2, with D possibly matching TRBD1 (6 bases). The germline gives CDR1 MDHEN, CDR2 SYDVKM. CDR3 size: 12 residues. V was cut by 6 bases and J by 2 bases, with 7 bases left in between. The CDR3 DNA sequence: TGTGCCAGCAGGCAGGGGAACTATGGCTACACCTTC. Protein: CASRQGNYGYTF.

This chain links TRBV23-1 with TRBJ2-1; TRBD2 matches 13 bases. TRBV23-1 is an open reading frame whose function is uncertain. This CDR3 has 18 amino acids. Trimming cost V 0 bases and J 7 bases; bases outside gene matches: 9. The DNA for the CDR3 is TGCGCCAGCAGTCAATCGCACACTAGCGGGGGGGCGGGAAATGAGCAGTTCTTC. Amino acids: CASSQSHTSGGAGNEQFF.

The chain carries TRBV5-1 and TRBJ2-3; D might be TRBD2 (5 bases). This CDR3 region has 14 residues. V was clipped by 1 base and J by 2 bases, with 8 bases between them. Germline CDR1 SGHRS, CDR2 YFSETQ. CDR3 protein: CASSLTGYTDTQYF. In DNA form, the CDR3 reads TGCGCCAGCAGCTTGACGGGATACACAGATACGCAGTATTTT.

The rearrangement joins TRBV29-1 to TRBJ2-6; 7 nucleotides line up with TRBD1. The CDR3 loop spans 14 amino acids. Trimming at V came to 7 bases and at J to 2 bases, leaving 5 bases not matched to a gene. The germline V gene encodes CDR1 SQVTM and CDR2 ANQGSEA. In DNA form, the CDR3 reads TGCAGCGCAAGGGACAGTACTGGGGCCAACGTCCTGACTTTC. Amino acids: CSARDSTGANVLTF. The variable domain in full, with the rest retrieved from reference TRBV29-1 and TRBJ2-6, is SAVISQKPSRDICQRGTSLTIQCQVDSQVTMMFWYRQQPGQSLTLIATANQGSEATYESGFVIDKFPISRPNLTFSTLTVSNMSPEDSSIYLCSARDSTGANVLTFGAGSRLTVL.

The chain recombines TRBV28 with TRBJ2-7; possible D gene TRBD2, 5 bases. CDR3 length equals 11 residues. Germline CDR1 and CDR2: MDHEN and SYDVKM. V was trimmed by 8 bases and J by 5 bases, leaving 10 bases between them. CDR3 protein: CASRRRDEQYF. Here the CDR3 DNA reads TGTGCCAGCCGAAGGCGGGACGAGCAGTACTTC.